This T cell receptor (beta chain) was sequenced for a study of T-cell memory formation after mild COVID-19. On the study more broadly: Largely, the TCR clusters proved donor specific.

This clonotype turned up a few times. Germline V gene sequence: CDR1 SGHKS, CDR2 YYEKEE (reference sequence). CDR3 length: 12 residues. V was trimmed by 2 bases and J by 6 bases, leaving 8 bases between them. TCRdb fed the 5' RACE reads into MiXCR, producing one record per CDR3 protein. Of 350,000 to 550,000 distinct CDR3 sequences in the sample, roughly 17% were seen once. The V and J genes are TRBV5-5 and TRBJ1-2; D is unresolved. Sequenced input: PBMCs or a T cell subset sorted from them (not recorded which). The clonotype was recovered from a young man who had mild COVID-19 (a few samples of this study predate the infection). Cell type and time point are not known. CDR3: CASSFYSDGYTF. CDR3 nucleotide sequence: TGTGCCAGCAGCTTTTATAGCGATGGCTACACCTTC.